This is a list of T cell receptor beta chains from one sample in a study of monozygotic twins with inflammatory bowel disease. TCRdb processed the 5' RACE reads again and assigns one entry to each CDR3 protein, with no DNA. The specimen's table records about 380,000 distinct CDR3 sequences. Sequencing was carried out using blood. These receptors all come from a human donor with ulcerative colitis or Crohn's disease, or a healthy co-twin of an affected twin (not recorded which). CDR3s include the opening cysteine and the closing phenylalanine or tryptophan. The order of the fields is CDR3 length, J gene, V gene, CDR3 protein.

len: 13
j_gene: TRBJ2-5
v_gene: TRBV5-1
CDR3aa: CASSLTGEETQYF

len: 14
j_gene: TRBJ1-4
v_gene: TRBV12-3/TRBV12-4
CDR3aa: CASRLNRGNEKLFF

len: 17
j_gene: TRBJ2-2
v_gene: TRBV20-1
CDR3aa: CSAFPPSGGFDTGELFF

len: 17
j_gene: TRBJ2-5
v_gene: TRBV4-2
CDR3aa: CASSQDPIAGGVETQYF

len: 14
j_gene: TRBJ2-3
v_gene: TRBV7-3
CDR3aa: CASNLGPSAGTQYF

len: 12
j_gene: TRBJ1-5
v_gene: TRBV15
CDR3aa: CATSRSHQPQHF

len: 15
j_gene: TRBJ2-4
v_gene: TRBV6-1
CDR3aa: CASSEGGTSKNIQYF

len: 14
j_gene: TRBJ2-3
v_gene: TRBV7-3
CDR3aa: CASKSRETTDTQYF

len: 16
j_gene: TRBJ2-3
v_gene: TRBV12-3/TRBV12-4
CDR3aa: CASSPGLARSADTQYF

len: 13
j_gene: TRBJ2-4
v_gene: TRBV5-1
CDR3aa: CASSLAGENIQYF

len: 14
j_gene: TRBJ1-2
v_gene: TRBV5-1
CDR3aa: CASSLAGQEYGYTF

len: 15
j_gene: TRBJ1-4
v_gene: TRBV2
CDR3aa: CASSEKGQSNEKLFF

len: 13
j_gene: TRBJ1-2
v_gene: TRBV6-2/TRBV6-3
CDR3aa: CASSPQAHYGYTF

len: 13
j_gene: TRBJ2-7
v_gene: TRBV27
CDR3aa: CASSFKTGREQYF

len: 16
j_gene: TRBJ2-7
v_gene: TRBV6-1
CDR3aa: CASLKFVGGFSYEQYF

len: 14
j_gene: TRBJ2-2
v_gene: TRBV12-3/TRBV12-4
CDR3aa: CASILGVYTGELFF